The clone carrying this TCR beta chain was seen only a few times. The antigen is undetermined. This sample is part of a study of OX40 agonist ivuxolimab in advanced cancers. Study-wide points: In the expanded peripheral T cells, antigen specificity was never determined. Nonresponders included some who also had low normalized T-cell clonal expansion.

TCRdb's copy holds only in-frame clones and misses some; the assay was immunoSEQ multiplex PCR. The sample comprises about 38,000 clones, about three quarters of which are singletons, and roughly 10% rests with the top ten. Germline V gives CDR1 MNHNY, CDR2 SVGAGI (reference sequence). CDR3 length: 16 amino acids. Trimming at V came to 8 bases and at J to 4 bases, leaving 11 bases not matched to a gene. Patients were excluded for autoimmune disease history or systemic immunosuppression. Baseline was the first blood sampling point, followed by cycle 4 day 1 and cycle 7 day 1. The source was CD4+ or CD8+ T cells sorted from blood, collected in a trial of the OX40 agonist ivuxolimab. The chain employs TRBV6-6 and TRBJ2-1, with 10 bases aligning to TRBD2. The receptor comes from an adult with an advanced solid tumor such as melanoma, head and neck, liver or kidney cancer. CDR3 nucleotides: TGTGCCAGCGTGGGGGCCGTAGCGGGAGGTTACAATGAGCAGTTCTTC. Residues: CASVGAVAGGYNEQFF.